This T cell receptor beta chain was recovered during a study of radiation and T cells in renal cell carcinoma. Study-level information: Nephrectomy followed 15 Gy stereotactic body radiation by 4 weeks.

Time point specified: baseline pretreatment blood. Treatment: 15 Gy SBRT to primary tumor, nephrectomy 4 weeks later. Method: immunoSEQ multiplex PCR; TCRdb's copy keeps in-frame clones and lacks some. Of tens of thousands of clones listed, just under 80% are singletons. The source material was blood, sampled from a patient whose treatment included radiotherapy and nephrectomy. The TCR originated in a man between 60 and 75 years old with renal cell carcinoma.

In nucleotides, the CDR3 is TGTGCCAGCAGTGTGGGTCAGCTAAACACCGGGGAGCTGTTTTTT. This gives the protein CASSVGQLNTGELFF. This rearrangement joins TRBV2 to TRBJ2-2, with D hard to call. V gave up 4 bases and J gave up 2 bases, with 11 bases separating them. This CDR3 has 15 amino acids. Looked up from germline, CDR1 is SNHLY and CDR2 is FYNNEI.